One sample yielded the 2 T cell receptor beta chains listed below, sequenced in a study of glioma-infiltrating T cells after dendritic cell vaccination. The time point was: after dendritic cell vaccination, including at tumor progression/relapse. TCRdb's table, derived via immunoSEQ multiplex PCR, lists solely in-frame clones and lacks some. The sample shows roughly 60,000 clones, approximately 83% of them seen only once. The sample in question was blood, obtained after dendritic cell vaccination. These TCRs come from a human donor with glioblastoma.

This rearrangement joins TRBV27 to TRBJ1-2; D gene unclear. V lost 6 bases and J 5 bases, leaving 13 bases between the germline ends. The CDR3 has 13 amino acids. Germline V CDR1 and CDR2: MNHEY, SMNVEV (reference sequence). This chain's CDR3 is CASRQTIDYGYTF. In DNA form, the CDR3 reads TGTGCCAGCAGGCAGACAATAGATTATGGCTACACCTTC.

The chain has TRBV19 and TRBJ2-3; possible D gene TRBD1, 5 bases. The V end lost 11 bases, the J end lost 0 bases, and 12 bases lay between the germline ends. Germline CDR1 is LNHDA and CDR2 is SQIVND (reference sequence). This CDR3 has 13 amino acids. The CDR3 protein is CASSGPSTDTQYF. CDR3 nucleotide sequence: TGTGCCTCCTCAGGGCCCAGCACAGATACGCAGTATTTT.